A single sample is the source of the 25 T cell receptor beta chains below, sequenced in a study of blood T cell repertoires in COVID-19. The data were produced by immunoSEQ multiplex PCR, yet TCRdb's version contains in-frame clones alone and is incomplete. The sample has about 210,000 clones, approximately 85% seen once. Sequenced material: peripheral blood. The origin of the receptors is an elderly woman with acute or convalescent COVID-19.

The chain links TRBV2 to TRBJ2-2; TRBD2 matches 8 bases. There are 16 residues in the CDR3. J was trimmed by 0 bases and V by 6 bases; bases with no gene match: 6. In germline, CDR1 is SNHLY, CDR2 FYNNEI. In DNA, the CDR3 is TGTGCCAGCAGAGAACTAGCGGCCGCGAACACCGGGGAGCTGTTTTTT. Encoded protein: CASRELAAANTGELFF. Using reference TRBV2 and TRBJ2-2 for the parts outside the CDR3, the full variable domain is EPEVTQTPSHQVTQMGQEVILRCVPISNHLYFYWYRQILGQKVEFLVSFYNNEISEKSEIFDDQFSVERPDGSNFTLKIRSTKLEDSAMYFCASRELAAANTGELFFGEGSRLTVL.

The gene calls are TRBV28 and TRBJ2-3; 8 bases are shared with TRBD1. CDR1 is MDHEN, CDR2 SYDVKM, per germline. The CDR3 sequence is 14 residues long. Trimming cost V 5 bases and J 1 base; bases outside gene matches: 2. CDR3 residues: CASSQTGGTDTQYF. Here the CDR3 DNA reads TGTGCCAGCAGTCAGACAGGGGGCACAGATACGCAGTATTTT.

V is TRBV18 and J is TRBJ1-4; a weak D match, TRBD1 (5 bases). CDR1 KGHSH and CDR2 LQKENI come from the germline V gene. V lost 3 bases and J 5 bases, leaving 13 bases between the germline ends. The CDR3 covers 15 residues. CDR3 loop: CASSPKGRGNEKLFF. The CDR3 DNA reads as TGTGCCAGCTCACCCAAGGGGCGGGGGAATGAAAAACTGTTTTTT. The whole variable domain, filled in from reference TRBV18 and TRBJ1-4, reads NAGVMQNPRHLVRRRGQEARLRCSPMKGHSHVYWYRQLPEEGLKFMVYLQKENIIDESGMPKERFSAEFPKEGPSILRIQQVVRGDSAAYFCASSPKGRGNEKLFFGSGTQLSVL.

This sequence joins TRBV7-9 and TRBJ1-5; TRBD1 might be the D (6 bases). Germline values: CDR1 SEHNR, CDR2 FQNEAQ (reference sequence). Trimming took off 0 bases at V and 3 bases at J, with 9 bases between the two ends. The CDR3 is made up of 15 amino acids. DNA for the CDR3: TGTGCCAGCAGCTTAGCGACAGGACTCAATCAGCCCCAGCATTTT. It yields the protein CASSLATGLNQPQHF.

The J gene is TRBJ1-2, the V gene TRBV15; 8 bases align to TRBD1. Per the germline V gene, CDR1 is LNHNV and CDR2 is YYDKDF (reference sequence). The length of the CDR3 is 16 residues. V gave up 3 bases and J gave up 0 bases; unmatched junction bases: 6. In DNA form, the CDR3 reads TGTGCCACCAGCAGTGGGGGGACAGGATCTAACTATGGCTACACCTTC. It encodes CATSSGGTGSNYGYTF.

CDR3 sequence (DNA): TGCGCCAGCAGCTTGGGAGGCGGGGGTAACTACGAGCAGTACTTC. Protein sequence: CASSLGGGGNYEQYF. The V and J genes are TRBV5-1 and TRBJ2-7, with 7 bases lining up with TRBD2. The CDR3 is 15 amino acids. CDR1 and CDR2 from the germline V gene are SGHRS and YFSETQ. V was pared by 0 bases and J by 3 bases, with 6 bases of the junction left unmatched.

The chain couples TRBV6-5 to TRBJ1-5, with a tentative D call TRBD1 (5 bases). Germline V CDR1 and CDR2: MNHEY, SVGAGI. With 8 bases removed from V and 6 bases from J, the gap between germline ends came to 11 bases. This CDR3 has 12 residues. Here the CDR3 DNA reads TGTGCCAGCGACAGAATAAGTCAGCCCCAGCATTTT. This encodes CASDRISQPQHF.

The chain links TRBV5-5 to TRBJ2-7; 8 nucleotides match TRBD1. Germline V gene sequence: CDR1 SGHKS, CDR2 YYEKEE (reference sequence). With 1 base clipped from V and 1 base from J, the junction kept 4 bases outside the gene matches. The CDR3 loop spans 15 amino acids. CDR3 residues: CASSLSGTGSYEQYF. The CDR3, as DNA: TGTGCCAGCAGCTTGTCGGGGACAGGTTCCTACGAGCAGTACTTC. Variable domain in full (rest from reference TRBV5-5 and TRBJ2-7): DAGVTQSPTHLIKTRGQQVTLRCSPISGHKSVSWYQQVLGQGPQFIFQYYEKEERGRGNFPDRFSARQFPNYSSELNVNALLLGDSALYLCASSLSGTGSYEQYFGPGTRLTVT.

This chain uses TRBV12-3 or TRBV12-4 with TRBJ1-1; unclear D gene. Trimming removed 3 bases from V and 4 bases from J, with 9 bases in between. The CDR3 totals 13 residues. Here the CDR3 reads CASSLASSTEAFF. In DNA, the CDR3 is TGTGCCAGCAGTTTGGCCTCAAGCACTGAAGCTTTCTTT.

The chain employs TRBV27 and TRBJ1-6; D gene ambiguous. The CDR3 contains 14 residues. Between the trimmed V and J ends, which lost 2 bases and 10 bases, there was a span of 12 bases. Germline assignment: CDR1 MNHEY and CDR2 SMNVEV (reference sequence). CDR3 sequence: CASSLPIPRSPLHF. CDR3 nucleotide sequence: TGTGCCAGCAGTTTACCGATCCCGAGGTCACCCCTCCACTTT.

The rearrangement links TRBV9 to TRBJ2-7, with D perhaps TRBD1 (6 bases). The CDR3 is made up of 16 amino acids. Trimming shortened V by 0 bases and J by 2 bases, and 15 bases separated the two germline ends. Germline values: CDR1 SGDLS, CDR2 YYNGEE. The CDR3 nucleotides are TGTGCCAGCAGCGTAGCTGGCAGGGGCCCTACCTACGAGCAGTACTTC. Translating it yields CASSVAGRGPTYEQYF.

The chain couples TRBV18 to TRBJ2-5; D perhaps matches TRBD1 (6 bases). Trimming removed 1 base from V and 7 bases from J, with 19 bases in between. The CDR3 loop spans 16 amino acids. Germline V lookup: CDR1 KGHSH, CDR2 LQKENI. CDR3 DNA: TGTGCCAGCTCACCACGCTCCCAGGGGATTTCTGGGACCCAGTACTTC. Protein: CASSPRSQGISGTQYF.

This clone was counted at least ten times. V usage is TRBV10-2 and J usage is TRBJ2-3; no clear D. This CDR3 has 15 residues. V was cut by 6 bases and J by 0 bases, with 13 bases left in between. Per germline, CDR1 WSHSY and CDR2 SAAADI. CDR3 in DNA: TGCGCCAGCAGCCGACCTACGGGTAGCACAGATACGCAGTATTTT. Protein product: CASSRPTGSTDTQYF.

Turning to this clone: A read error may account for a junction end that differs from germline. This chain links TRBV30 with TRBJ1-3; 9 nucleotides line up with TRBD1. CDR3 length: 14 amino acids. Germline assignment: CDR1 GTSNPN and CDR2 SVGIG (reference sequence). This CDR3 is CAWSASSLQGAYLF. Written as DNA, the CDR3 is TGTGCCTGGAGTGCATCCTCCTTACAGGGGGCGTACCTCTTT.

The rearrangement joins TRBV5-4 to TRBJ2-1; D is ambiguous. Trimming removed 2 bases at V and 0 bases at J, with 9 bases between. CDR1 and CDR2 (germline): SGHNT, YYREEE (reference sequence). CDR3 length: 15 amino acids. The CDR3 sequence is CASSLDLGSYNEQFF. The CDR3 DNA sequence: TGTGCCAGCAGCTTAGACTTGGGCTCCTACAATGAGCAGTTCTTC.

V and J are TRBV11-2 and TRBJ1-2, with a weak D call TRBD1 (5 bases). Germline lookup yields CDR1 SGHAT and CDR2 FQNNGV. Deletions cut 5 bases from V and 11 bases from J, with 15 bases between. This CDR3 spans 12 amino acids. The CDR3 bases are TGTGCCAGCAGCCCGCCCCAGGGTAGTTACACCTTC. As protein: CASSPPQGSYTF.

The genes are TRBV27 and TRBJ2-7; D call uncertain. Germline CDR1 MNHEY, CDR2 SMNVEV (reference sequence). This CDR3 is built from 14 residues. V shed 8 bases and J shed 7 bases, with 21 bases lying between them. The CDR3 nucleotides are TGTGCCAGCTCTCCCCAGGCCCCGTTGGCGGAGCAGTACTTC. Translation: CASSPQAPLAEQYF.

The chain links TRBV9 to TRBJ1-1, with D perhaps matching TRBD1 (5 bases). Germline CDR1 SGDLS, CDR2 YYNGEE. The length of the CDR3 is 15 residues. V gave up 5 bases and J gave up 1 base, with 15 bases separating them. The DNA of the CDR3 is TGTGCCAGCAGTATGGGGGGAGTAGGGAACACTGAAGCTTTCTTT. Its protein product is CASSMGGVGNTEAFF.

The V call is TRBV19, the J call TRBJ1-2, with TRBD1 matching 7 bases. The CDR3 has 17 residues. V lost 6 bases to trimming and J lost 0 bases; unmatched junction nucleotides: 13. Germline loops: CDR1 LNHDA, CDR2 SQIVND (reference sequence). CDR3 coding DNA: TGTGCCAGTAGCTCCCTTCGCCCCGGGACAGCTAACTATGGCTACACCTTC. This codes for CASSSLRPGTANYGYTF.

This chain uses TRBV19 with TRBJ2-1, with D maybe TRBD1 (5 bases). Germline CDR1 and CDR2: LNHDA and SQIVND (reference sequence). The CDR3 spans 13 residues. Trimming cost V 3 bases and J 5 bases, with 8 bases left between them. The CDR3 here is CASSIGADNEQFF. Here the CDR3 DNA reads TGTGCCAGTAGTATTGGGGCGGACAATGAGCAGTTCTTC.

This chain connects TRBV6-2 or TRBV6-3 to TRBJ2-7, with 7 bases fitting TRBD2. The CDR3 is 15 amino acids. The germline V gene encodes CDR1 MNHEY and CDR2 SVGEGT. V dropped 8 bases and J dropped 0; count of bases not matched to a gene: 10. The CDR3 is CASGHPLALSYEQYF. In DNA, the CDR3 is TGTGCCAGCGGCCACCCACTAGCGCTCTCCTACGAGCAGTACTTC.

This chain links TRBV29-1 with TRBJ2-1; 9 bases are shared with TRBD1. The germline V gene encodes CDR1 SQVTM and CDR2 ANQGSEA. V was clipped by 5 bases and J by 5 bases; unmatched bases: 13. CDR3 size: 16 residues. The CDR3 loop reads CSVFQRWGQGNNEQFF. DNA for the CDR3: TGCAGCGTTTTCCAGAGATGGGGACAGGGAAACAATGAGCAGTTCTTC.

The chain joins TRBV19 to TRBJ1-2, with D maybe TRBD1 (5 bases). Germline V gene lookup returns CDR1 LNHDA and CDR2 SQIVND (reference sequence). V was pared by 7 bases and J by 0 bases, with 12 bases between. The CDR3 has 14 amino acids. CDR3 amino acids: CASKDSSSNYGYTF. The CDR3 region has the DNA TGTGCCAGTAAAGACAGTTCTTCTAACTATGGCTACACCTTC.

The chain combines TRBV2 with TRBJ1-2; TRBD1 matches at 7 bases. V trimming: 5 bases; J trimming: 4 bases; junction bases outside the gene matches: 4. The CDR3 has 13 amino acids. CDR1 SNHLY and CDR2 FYNNEI come from the germline V gene. For the CDR3, the DNA is TGTGCCAGCAGTCCGGGACAGCCCTATGGCTACACCTTC. The encoded protein is CASSPGQPYGYTF.

The J gene is TRBJ2-7, the V gene TRBV19; D is unresolved. V gave up 6 bases and J gave up 1 base, with 10 bases separating them. The length of the CDR3 is 13 residues. Germline values: CDR1 LNHDA, CDR2 SQIVND (reference sequence). In DNA form, the CDR3 reads TGTGCCAGTAGCACTGATGAATCCTACGAGCAGTACTTC. Protein: CASSTDESYEQYF.